These T cell receptor beta chains were read from a single sample in a study of beta chain features in type 1 diabetes. Sequencing used immunoSEQ multiplex PCR; TCRdb keeps in-frame clones, though not all of them. The repertoire holds 350,000 or so clones, with about 20% as singletons. The sequenced sample was naive CD4+ T cells from blood. These receptors all stem from a woman aged 18-29 years in good health. CDR3s include the opening cysteine and the closing phenylalanine or tryptophan. D genes are given only for firm matches. Some rows have no size entry. The others give once, few or many, or a class for an expanded clone.

D,J,size,V,DNA,CDR3
NA,TRBJ2-5,few,TRBV12-5,TGTGCTAGTGGTCCCACCGGGACTGAGACCCAGTACTTC,CASGPTGTETQYF
NA,TRBJ2-5,NA,TRBV9,TGTGCCAGCAGCGTCGGGGACCAAGAGACCCAGTACTTC,CASSVGDQETQYF
TRBD2,TRBJ2-7,few,TRBV23-1,TGCGCCAGCAGTCACCGGTCTAGCGGGGACTCCTACGAGCAGTACTTC,CASSHRSSGDSYEQYF
NA,TRBJ2-3,few,TRBV29-1,TGCAGCCTCAAGGGCTATCTGAGGGGGGATACGCAGTATTTT,CSLKGYLRGDTQYF
NA,TRBJ2-5,NA,TRBV7-9,TGTGCCAGCAGCTTAGGGTCGGGGGAGACCCAGTACTTC,CASSLGSGETQYF
NA,TRBJ1-1,NA,TRBV7-3,TGTGCCAGCAGCTTAGTCCCAGGGCGGGGAAGTGACACTGAAGCTTTCTTT,CASSLVPGRGSDTEAFF
NA,TRBJ2-5,few,TRBV6-5,TGTGCCAGCAGTTACACCAGGCGAGAGACCCAGTACTTC,CASSYTRRETQYF
NA,TRBJ2-3,once,TRBV7-2,TGTGCCAGCAGCCCCGAGGTGGGGCCAGATACGCAGTATTTT,CASSPEVGPDTQYF
TRBD2,TRBJ2-7,NA,TRBV18,TGTGCCAGCTCCCCCGGACTAGCGGGAACCTACGAGCAGTACTTC,CASSPGLAGTYEQYF
TRBD1,TRBJ1-5,NA,TRBV9,TGTGCCAGCAGCACGGGACAGGGGGCGATTCAGCCCCAGCATTTT,CASSTGQGAIQPQHF
NA,TRBJ2-7,NA,TRBV19,TGTGCCAGTAGTATTGATGGACTACCAGGGGAGCAGTACTTC,CASSIDGLPGEQYF
TRBD1,TRBJ2-7,NA,TRBV6-5,TGTGCCAGCAGCCCCGACAGGGTCGTGGGTTACGAGCAGTACTTC,CASSPDRVVGYEQYF
NA,TRBJ1-6,few,TRBV7-6,TGTGCCAGCAGCTTAAGGACAGACTATAATTCACCCCTCCACTTT,CASSLRTDYNSPLHF
TRBD2,TRBJ2-1,few,TRBV30,TGTGCCTGGAGAGTGGGACTAGCGGGACCCAATGAGCAGTTCTTC,CAWRVGLAGPNEQFF
TRBD2,TRBJ2-3,NA,TRBV9,TGTGCCAGCAGCGCCCGAGCGGGAGACAGCACAGATACGCAGTATTTT,CASSARAGDSTDTQYF
NA,TRBJ2-5,NA,TRBV5-4,TGTGCCAGCAGCCCGGATCAGGGACAAGAGACCCAGTACTTC,CASSPDQGQETQYF
NA,TRBJ2-5,NA,TRBV14,TGTGCCAGCAGCCAAGCCTCAGGCAGGCAAGAGACCCAGTACTTC,CASSQASGRQETQYF
TRBD2,TRBJ2-1,NA,TRBV7-2,TGTGCCAGCAGGGGAATAGCGGGCTCCTACAATGAGCAGTTCTTC,CASRGIAGSYNEQFF
TRBD2,TRBJ2-2,NA,TRBV30,TGTGCCAGGGGAGCGGGAGAAACCGGGGAGCTGTTTTTT,CARGAGETGELFF
NA,TRBJ2-3,few,TRBV5-1,TGCGCCAGCAGCTTGGGTTCAACAGATACGCAGTATTTT,CASSLGSTDTQYF
TRBD2,TRBJ2-3,NA,TRBV6-5,TGTGCCAGCAGTTACGAGACTAGCAGCACAGATACGCAGTATTTT,CASSYETSSTDTQYF
TRBD2,TRBJ2-7,NA,TRBV7-2,TGTGCCAGCAGCTTTGGCGGGGGGTTCAGCTCCTACGAGCAGTACTTC,CASSFGGGFSSYEQYF
NA,TRBJ1-1,NA,TRBV9,TGTGCCAGCACGAAGGAAAGGGGCACTGAAGCTTTCTTT,CASTKERGTEAFF
NA,TRBJ1-4,NA,TRBV30,TGTGCCTGGAGTGTACAGGCAGAAAAACTGTTTTTT,CAWSVQAEKLFF
TRBD1,TRBJ2-7,NA,TRBV11-3,TGTGCCAGCAGTATCGAGGGGACAGCCGACGAGCAGTACTTC,CASSIEGTADEQYF
NA,TRBJ2-5,NA,TRBV25-1,TGTGCCAGCAGTGAATCTGGGGGCCCCCAAGAGACCCAGTACTTC,CASSESGGPQETQYF
NA,TRBJ2-1,NA,TRBV14,TGTGCCAGCAGCTTCAACAGGATTATCTACAATGAGCAGTTCTTC,CASSFNRIIYNEQFF
NA,TRBJ2-2,few,TRBV4-1,TGCGCCAGCAGCCAAGTTCCCCGCGCGAACACCGGGGAGCTGTTTTTT,CASSQVPRANTGELFF
NA,TRBJ1-1,few,TRBV2,TGTGCCAGCAGTGATCGAAGAGACACTGAAGCTTTCTTT,CASSDRRDTEAFF
NA,TRBJ2-3,NA,TRBV14,TGTGCCAGCAGCCAAGGGTCAGCGTATGATACGCAGTATTTT,CASSQGSAYDTQYF
TRBD2,TRBJ2-5,NA,TRBV10-3,TGTGCCATCAGTGGGACCCTAGCGGGAGAGAAGGAGACCCAGTACTTC,CAISGTLAGEKETQYF
NA,TRBJ2-5,NA,TRBV10-3,TGTGCCATCAGAAGAAGGGGCGAGACCCAGTACTTC,CAIRRRGETQYF
NA,TRBJ2-5,few,TRBV9,TGTGCCAGCAGCCCGCGAGGTTTGGAGACCCAGTACTTC,CASSPRGLETQYF
TRBD1,TRBJ1-2,once,TRBV27,TGTGCCAGCAGTTGGTCAGGGGGCCCCCTCTATGGCTACACCTTC,CASSWSGGPLYGYTF
NA,TRBJ2-1,NA,TRBV5-1,TGCGCCAGCAGCTTTGGCAGGTACGATGAGCAGTTCTTC,CASSFGRYDEQFF
NA,TRBJ1-2,few,TRBV5-5,TGTGCCAGCAGCTCACCGGACAGATATGGCTACACCTTC,CASSSPDRYGYTF
NA,TRBJ2-5,few,TRBV18,TGTGCCAGCTCACCACTGGAGGCGGGGATCGGGGAGACCCAGTACTTC,CASSPLEAGIGETQYF
TRBD1,TRBJ2-7,NA,TRBV4-1,TGCGCCAGCAGCCAAGCAGGGACAGGAGAAACTAAGCGGGAGCAGTACTTC,CASSQAGTGETKREQYF
TRBD1,TRBJ2-3,few,TRBV12-5,TGTGCTAGCTCCTCCGGACAGGCCTCGACAGATACGCAGTATTTT,CASSSGQASTDTQYF
NA,TRBJ2-7,NA,TRBV4-1,TGCGCCAGCAGCCAGTGGACGGACAAGGTGACCGAGCAGTACTTC,CASSQWTDKVTEQYF
NA,TRBJ2-5,NA,TRBV7-2,TGTGCCAGCAGCCCCTCCCGGGAGACCCAGTACTTC,CASSPSRETQYF